This T cell receptor (beta chain) was sequenced in a study of neurological immune-mediated disorders (dated by TCRdb to 2018 to 2020). Regarding the complete study: Among the approximately 34 multiple sclerosis patients, relapsing-remitting MS was present in 31 and secondary progressive MS was present in 3. Peripheral blood TCR-beta repertoires from patients with HTLV-I-associated myelopathy (HAM/TSP), patients with multiple sclerosis, and healthy controls were compared in the study using UMI-based sequencing. Longitudinal samples, technical triplicates and paired sorted CD4+ and CD8+ T-cell subsets, alongside PBMC samples, were included among the approximately 110 TCR-beta libraries. The cohort was made up of 60 to 75 subjects, consisting of 14 HAM/TSP patients, some 34 multiple sclerosis patients and some 20 healthy controls. What the authors observed across the whole study: Phylogenetic analysis grouped repertoires from 18 of 34 MS patients into a cluster of related CDR3 sequences, suggesting a possible repertoire-level signature. No clinical or MRI features were associated with the MS cluster, and the authors said that larger cohorts are needed. TCR clonal expansion was greatest in HAM/TSP patients and smallest in MS patients, who ranked below even healthy controls. No identical CDR3 amino acid sequences were shared among expanded clones across subjects, suggesting private TCR-beta repertoires in all groups.

For unsorted PBMC libraries, 2 million PBMCs were used after storage in RNAlater at -80 degrees C until RNA extraction. Multiple sclerosis patients were enrolled in a US clinical protocol evaluating disease progression by magnetic resonance imaging. Peripheral blood was subjected to Ficoll-Hypaque density gradient centrifugation to isolate PBMCs, which were then cryopreserved in liquid nitrogen. Concerning this clonotype itself: Its antigen remains undetermined. The record has no base qualities; no much larger clone is one base away.

Taken from the germline V gene, the CDR1 and CDR2 loops are SGHRS and YFSETQ. The CDR3, cysteine through phenylalanine, is 14 amino acids long. Left in the record is the CDR3 DNA by itself, 42 bases read in frame from the first base. V lost 3 bases and J lost 1 base; the stretch between them is 10 bases long. To synthesize cDNA, template-switch 5'RACE was performed with a primer carrying a 10-nucleotide random unique molecular identifier so that each TCR transcript was tagged. Every sequencing run yielded over 200 million TCR-beta sequences covering 15-18 subjects. The RNeasy kit was used to extract total RNA. TCR-beta VDJ regions were amplified with primers for the TCR constant region and the 5'RACE anchor, using the KAPA Real-time Library Amplification kit. A first PCR added sample indexes and Illumina adaptors, and a second PCR then raised library yield. The roughly 650 bp TCR product was size-selected on a 2% E-gel SizeSelection system after Ampure bead purification. Before pooling, library quality was assessed on a Bioanalyzer, concentration was determined with Qubit, and library quantification was performed with the Kapa Library Quantification kit. Paired-end 2 x 150 bp sequencing of the libraries was performed on an Illumina HiSeq 2500. To increase sequence diversity, roughly 24-31% phiX was spiked into each library pool. In the source study's methods: Quality-filtered reads were processed with the UMI-based MiGEC pipeline, and over 90% of raw TCR sequences were removed by the MiGEC pipeline during error correction. IMGT germline references were used for alignment of VDJ genes, and clonotypes were defined by a unique CDR3 amino acid sequence together with V-J genes. Clonal expansion, Shannon diversity, and CDR3 relatedness (CalcPairwiseDistances, ClusterSamples) were evaluated with VDJtools, and phylogenetic trees were built with CLCbio workbench. Using coefficient-of-variation modelling across technical triplicates, the study counted a clone as expanded if it had at least 8 unique UMIs. TCRdb trimmed public reads at Q25 via fastp, called clones via MiXCR and kept in-frame beta chains. A single entry per CDR3 protein holds the most common genes and DNA from its merged rows. It is TCRdb's table, rather than the study itself, that gives the V and J calls and clone size. For this sample the table gives about 66,000 distinct CDR3 sequences, of which 3.5% to 5% were detected only once. The ten largest clonotypes hold 6.9% of the sample.

The chain is made from TRBV5-1 and TRBJ2-5, with a tentative D gene TRBD2 over 6 matching bases. Sequencing was done on a sample of PBMCs. The sequence was obtained from a young man with multiple sclerosis. The nucleotides read TGCGCCAGCAGCTCGTCGGGACTCCAAGAGACCCAGTACTTC. Translated, this gives CASSSSGLQETQYF.